This T cell receptor beta chain was profiled in a study of beta chain features in type 1 diabetes. The study reverse transcribed the entire isolated RNA, so it sequenced expressed TCRB transcripts. Data came from immunoSEQ multiplex PCR; TCRdb stores just in-frame clones and leaves some out. The sample contains under 450,000 clones, approximately 15% of which appear only once. The CDR3 is 14 amino acids. CDR1 MGHDK and CDR2 SYGVNS come from the germline V gene. V was shortened by 5 bases and J by 5 bases, with 13 bases between the two germline ends. Findings and caveats of the study: Amplification by PCR could prefer shorter templates, with the same effect in patients and controls.

This clone was observed a handful of times. Its antigen remains unidentified. The sequence was collected from a woman aged 18-30 years in good health. This rearrangement joins TRBV25-1 to TRBJ2-1; D is perhaps TRBD2 (6 bases). Sequenced sample: naive CD4+ T cells from blood. The CDR3 DNA follows: TGTGCCAGCAGTAGTCCCCCGGGGGACAATGAGCAGTTCTTC. Translating it yields CASSSPPGDNEQFF.